One sample yielded the 17 T cell receptor beta chains listed below, sequenced in a study of T cell repertoires in cytomegalovirus infection. The antigens these receptors bind are not known. TCRdb itself ran the reads through MiXCR, one entry per CDR3 protein. Seen here are roughly 990,000 distinct CDR3 sequences, approximately 32% observed once, and the top ten hold roughly 13%. Source: cultured CD8+ T cells from PBMCs, taken from culture after CMV antigen stimulation. The receptors shown here come from a human donor in good health (CMV status not recorded). Some clones in this sample may be carry-over from other donors' samples.

A note on this clonotype: Given a much more abundant clone one base away, this may be a read error. This CDR3 fails to terminate in the conserved phenylalanine or tryptophan, so it likely reflects a read error. The chain's CDR3 is CASTVGSGNEQYI. In nucleotides, the CDR3 is TGTGCCAGCACCGTAGGGTCGGGCAACGAGCAGTACATC. The chain employs TRBV12-3 or TRBV12-4 and TRBJ2-7, with D hard to call. Trimming took 7 bases from V and 5 from J, leaving 15 bases between them. CDR3 length: 13 amino acids.

The gene calls are TRBV6-2 or TRBV6-3 and TRBJ2-2, with TRBD1 matching over 8 bases. The CDR3 has 16 residues. Germline V gene data show CDR1 as MNHEY and CDR2 as SVGEGT. After removal of 2 bases from V and 5 bases from J, the junction contained 7 bases not matched to a gene. The CDR3 loop is CASSYVGQALTGELFF. As DNA, the CDR3 is TGTGCCAGCAGTTACGTGGGACAGGCCCTAACCGGGGAGCTGTTTTTT.

The chain uses TRBV24-1 and TRBJ2-3; the D gene is possibly TRBD1 (5 bases). Germline CDR1 KGHDR, CDR2 SFDVKD. V dropped 1 base and J dropped 5 bases, with 15 bases sitting between them. CDR3 length: 16 amino acids. In DNA, the CDR3 is TGTGCCACCAGTGATTTATCGGCAGGGATAGGAGATACGCAGTATTTT. Translating it yields CATSDLSAGIGDTQYF.

The V gene is TRBV7-3, the J gene TRBJ2-3, with 7 bases that match TRBD2. Germline CDR1 and CDR2: SGHTA and FQGTGA. The J segment lost 2 bases and the V segment lost 5 bases, leaving 10 bases of the junction unmatched. The CDR3 consists of 16 residues. The CDR3 sequence: CASSPQGGGNTDTQYF. The CDR3 DNA sequence: TGTGCCAGCAGCCCACAAGGCGGGGGAAACACAGATACGCAGTATTTT.

This rearrangement joins TRBV7-4 to TRBJ2-2; no definite D call. From germline, CDR1 is SGHVT and CDR2 SQSDAQ. The V end lost 11 bases, the J end lost 1 base, and 11 bases lay between the germline ends. CDR3 size: 13 residues. The CDR3 is CAFEERNTGELFF. The CDR3 nucleotides read TGTGCCTTTGAGGAGCGGAACACCGGGGAGCTGTTTTTT.

V and J are TRBV7-9 and TRBJ2-5, with 9 bases identical to TRBD1. This CDR3 has 17 amino acids. The trim removed 3 bases at V and 1 base at J, leaving 9 bases unmatched. Germline V gives CDR1 SEHNR, CDR2 FQNEAQ (reference sequence). Here the CDR3 DNA reads TGTGCCAGCAGCTTTGAGCTCCGACAGGGGGGCCAAGAGACCCAGTACTTC. Protein product: CASSFELRQGGQETQYF.

The CDR3 here is CASRGGGHDSNQPQHF. The CDR3 bases are TGCGCCAGCCGGGGCGGGGGGCATGATAGCAATCAGCCCCAGCATTTT. The chain is built from TRBV5-1 and TRBJ1-5, with D possibly matching TRBD1 (6 bases). Germline CDR1 is SGHRS and CDR2 is YFSETQ. The V and J ends lost 7 bases and 0 bases respectively, with 17 bases between them. The CDR3 contains 16 residues.

This clonotype was seen only a few times. The chain uses TRBV15 and TRBJ1-1; D is unclear. CDR1 is LNHNV and CDR2 is YYDKDF in the germline V gene (reference sequence). The CDR3 is made up of 15 amino acids. Trimming cost V 0 bases and J 0 bases, with 8 bases left between them. The CDR3 is CATSRDLGLNTEAFF. As DNA, the CDR3 is TGTGCCACCAGCAGAGATCTAGGGCTGAACACTGAAGCTTTCTTT.

There are a few counts of this clonotype. The rearrangement uses TRBV7-8 and TRBJ2-7; either TRBD1 or TRBD2 may fit D (5 bases each). Trimming took off 5 bases at V and 3 bases at J, with 20 bases between the two ends. This CDR3 spans 16 amino acids. The germline CDR1 and CDR2 sequences are SGHVS and FQNEAQ. CDR3 protein: CASSLSGTVLYYEQYV. The CDR3 DNA sequence: TGTGCCAGCAGCCTATCCGGGACGGTGTTGTACTACGAGCAGTACGTC.

Concerning this clonotype itself: The germline gene is not matched at one end of the junction; a read error may be the cause. CDR3 bases: TGTGCCAGCAGCTTTGGACAGGTGAACACTGAAGCTTCCTTT. Amino acid sequence: CASSFGQVNTEASF. The J gene is TRBJ1-1, the V gene TRBV5-6, with 7 positions matching TRBD1. This CDR3 spans 14 amino acids. The germline V gene has CDR1 SGHDT and CDR2 YYEEEE.

The count of this clonotype is one. The rearrangement joins TRBV27 to TRBJ2-5; D remains unclear. The V gene's germline CDR1 is MNHEY and CDR2 SMNVEV (reference sequence). There are 13 residues in the CDR3. Trimming removed 1 base from V and 3 bases from J, with 6 bases in between. The chain's CDR3 is CASSLYDEETQYF. The CDR3 DNA sequence: TGTGCCAGCAGTTTATATGATGAAGAGACCCAGTACTTC.

This clonotype was detected ten times or more. The chain is built from TRBV7-8 and TRBJ2-1; D is ambiguous. The CDR3 loop spans 12 amino acids. The V gene lost 1 base and the J gene lost 8 bases, with 6 bases spanning the gap. Germline CDR1 reads SGHVS; CDR2 reads FQNEAQ. In DNA form, the CDR3 reads TGTGCCAGCAGCTTAGATGGCGATGAGCAGTTCTTC. Translating gives CASSLDGDEQFF. Complete variable domain (other parts from reference TRBV7-8 and TRBJ2-1): GAGVSQSPRYKVAKRGQDVALRCDPISGHVSLFWYQQALGQGPEFLTYFQNEAQLDKSGLPSDRFFAERPEGSVSTLKIQRTQQEDSAVYLCASSLDGDEQFFGPGTRLTVL.

J is TRBJ2-3 and V is TRBV20-1; 8 bases are a match to TRBD2. Trimming at V came to 3 bases and at J to 5 bases, leaving 10 bases not matched to a gene. There are 15 residues in the CDR3. The V gene's germline CDR1 is DFQATT and CDR2 SNEGSKA (reference sequence). Here the CDR3 reads CSASGGAGIGDTQYF. As DNA, the CDR3 is TGCAGTGCTAGCGGGGGGGCAGGGATTGGAGATACGCAGTATTTT.

In this sample, this clonotype turned up many times. V is TRBV6-1 and J is TRBJ1-2; no clear D. The CDR3 is 15 residues long. Trimming removed 7 bases at V and 3 bases at J, with 18 bases between. CDR1 MNHNS and CDR2 SASEGT come from the germline V gene. The CDR3 sequence is CASTIAEGFDYGYTF. Here the CDR3 DNA reads TGTGCCAGCACAATCGCAGAGGGATTCGACTATGGCTACACCTTC.

This clonotype has only a few counts. V and J are TRBV7-9 and TRBJ2-2; TRBD1 matches at 11 bases. This CDR3 region has 15 residues. Germline values: CDR1 SEHNR, CDR2 FQNEAQ (reference sequence). V dropped 5 bases and J dropped 4; count of bases not matched to a gene: 3. The chain's CDR3 is CASSRTGGSTGELFF. CDR3 DNA sequence: TGTGCCAGCAGCCGGACAGGGGGCAGCACCGGGGAGCTGTTTTTT.

In its sample, this clonotype was seen a few times. The chain is built from TRBV7-8 and TRBJ2-2; D tentatively fits TRBD1 or TRBD2 (6 bases each). This CDR3 contains 16 residues. The germline V gene encodes CDR1 SGHVS and CDR2 FQNEAQ. With 4 bases removed from V and 3 bases from J, the gap between germline ends came to 15 bases. CDR3 sequence reads: CASSSIGGQYTGELFF. In nucleotides, the CDR3 is TGTGCCAGCAGCTCCATAGGGGGGCAGTACACCGGGGAGCTGTTTTTT. Based on the CDR3 plus reference TRBV7-8 and TRBJ2-2, the full variable domain is GAGVSQSPRYKVAKRGQDVALRCDPISGHVSLFWYQQALGQGPEFLTYFQNEAQLDKSGLPSDRFFAERPEGSVSTLKIQRTQQEDSAVYLCASSSIGGQYTGELFFGEGSRLTVL.

V gene TRBV6-2 or TRBV6-3 combines with J gene TRBJ1-1, with a tentative D call TRBD1 (6 bases). CDR1 and CDR2 from the germline V gene are MNHEY and SVGEGT. This CDR3 comprises 16 residues. The germline V and J ends were trimmed by 0 bases and 1 base, with 12 bases remaining between them. The CDR3 loop reads CASSYSIPDRNTEAFF. The CDR3 DNA sequence: TGTGCCAGCAGTTACTCGATACCGGACAGGAACACTGAAGCTTTCTTT.